A single sample is the source of the 24 T cell receptor beta chains below, sequenced in a study of blood T cell repertoires in COVID-19. The data were produced by immunoSEQ multiplex PCR, yet TCRdb's version contains in-frame clones alone and is incomplete. The sample lists 300,000 or so clones, 90% to 95% seen once, with around 2.2% in the top ten. The sample was peripheral blood. The receptors stem from a woman aged 25 to 45 with COVID-19, enrolled during active disease.

V usage is TRBV9 and J usage is TRBJ1-2, with a tentative D call TRBD1 (5 bases). The germline CDR1 and CDR2 sequences are SGDLS and YYNGEE. The CDR3 consists of 15 residues. V lost 0 bases and J 5 bases, leaving 14 bases between the germline ends. This CDR3 is CASSVEARDRYGYTF. In DNA form, the CDR3 reads TGTGCCAGCAGCGTAGAGGCCAGGGATCGGTATGGCTACACCTTC.

The J gene is TRBJ2-7, the V gene TRBV7-3; 8 positions agree with TRBD1. CDR1 SGHTA and CDR2 FQGTGA come from the germline V gene. V dropped 5 bases and J dropped 2; count of bases not matched to a gene: 8. This CDR3 has 15 amino acids. The CDR3 DNA reads TGTGCCAGCAGCACCTCCGGGACAGGCCCCTACGAGCAGTACTTC. This sequence encodes CASSTSGTGPYEQYF.

The chain recombines TRBV7-2 with TRBJ2-7; 10 positions match TRBD2. The V gene's germline CDR1 is SGHTA and CDR2 FQGNSA. With V trimmed by 2 bases and J by 3 bases, 10 bases remained unmatched. This CDR3 contains 17 residues. The DNA for the CDR3 is TGTGCCAGCAGCTTAAGGGCACTAGCGGGACCTGACTACGAGCAGTACTTC. This codes for CASSLRALAGPDYEQYF.

The J gene is TRBJ2-7, the V gene TRBV6-6; 13 bases align to TRBD2. CDR1 and CDR2 (germline): MNHNY, SVGAGI (reference sequence). The CDR3 runs 15 residues. The V and J ends lost 0 bases and 7 bases, in that order; junction bases with no gene match: 3. Here the CDR3 reads CASSYSLGLAGEQYF. CDR3 coding DNA: TGTGCCAGCAGTTACTCCCTGGGACTAGCGGGAGAGCAGTACTTC.

This clone showed up just once. This CDR3 is CASSLEARLQGQRTQYF. The CDR3 DNA sequence: TGTGCCAGCAGCTTGGAGGCCAGGCTACAGGGCCAAAGGACCCAGTACTTC. This chain joins TRBV5-5 and TRBJ2-5; D might be TRBD1 (6 bases). The ends were cut back, 0 bases at V and 7 bases at J, with 22 bases in the middle. Germline CDR1 is SGHKS and CDR2 is YYEKEE (reference sequence). This CDR3 spans 17 amino acids.

CDR3 amino acids: CASSDTGRRTEAFF. CDR3 bases: TGTGCCAGCAGTGATACCGGGAGAAGAACTGAAGCTTTCTTT. The chain links TRBV6-1 to TRBJ1-1, with D unclear. Trimming shortened V by 3 bases and J by 5 bases, and 13 bases separated the two germline ends. From germline, CDR1 is MNHNS and CDR2 SASEGT. CDR3 size: 14 residues.

The V gene is TRBV3-1 (or the pseudogene TRBV3-2), the J gene TRBJ1-1; D gene ambiguous. The CDR3 is 14 amino acids. From germline, CDR1 is LGHDT and CDR2 YNNKEL (reference sequence). Trimming removed 0 bases at V and 5 bases at J, with 10 bases between. The DNA of the CDR3 is TGTGCCAGCAGCCAAGACAGGTTTCGGACTGAAGCTTTCTTT. Residues: CASSQDRFRTEAFF.

The rearrangement joins TRBV2 to TRBJ2-3; D gene ambiguous. Between the trimmed V and J ends, which lost 3 bases and 2 bases, there was a span of 12 bases. This CDR3 has 15 amino acids. The germline gives CDR1 SNHLY, CDR2 FYNNEI. The CDR3 DNA reads TGTGCCAGCAGTGAGGTATTGGTAGCCACAGATACGCAGTATTTT. Its translation: CASSEVLVATDTQYF.

This clone was seen ten or more times. V is TRBV2 and J is TRBJ1-1; D gene unclear. The CDR3 has 11 residues. Germline CDR1 and CDR2: SNHLY and FYNNEI. V was shortened by 4 bases and J by 7 bases, with 7 bases between the two germline ends. In DNA form, the CDR3 reads TGTGCCAGCAGTGCGGCGGTTGAAGCTTTCTTT. It yields the protein CASSAAVEAFF.

This chain links TRBV6-5 with TRBJ1-5; maybe TRBD1 (5 bases). CDR3 length: 13 residues. Germline V gene lookup returns CDR1 MNHEY and CDR2 SVGAGI. V was clipped by 8 bases and J by 5 bases, with 13 bases between them. The chain's CDR3 is CASHAGGDQPQHF. The CDR3 DNA is TGTGCCAGCCACGCGGGAGGGGATCAGCCCCAGCATTTT.

This sequence joins TRBV6-6 and TRBJ1-4; 10 bases map to TRBD1. The CDR3 contains 15 residues. Trimming cost V 4 bases and J 7 bases; bases outside gene matches: 6. The germline CDR1 and CDR2 sequences are MNHNY and SVGAGI (reference sequence). CDR3 nucleotide sequence: TGTGCCAGCAGTTCCTCCGGGACAGGGGTTGAAAAACTGTTTTTT. Amino acid sequence: CASSSSGTGVEKLFF.

V gene TRBV30 combines with J gene TRBJ1-2; 9 bases line up with TRBD1. Losses at the gene ends were 4 bases for V and 8 bases for J; bases not matched to a gene: 11. This CDR3 has 14 residues. Germline V lookup: CDR1 GTSNPN, CDR2 SVGIG (reference sequence). Here the CDR3 DNA reads TGTGCCTGGATACCGGGACAGGGCTCGAGAGGCTACACCTTC. Its protein product is CAWIPGQGSRGYTF. Full variable domain (rest looked up from reference TRBV30 and TRBJ1-2): SQTIHQWPATLVQPVGSPLSLECTVEGTSNPNLYWYRQAAGRGLQLLFYSVGIGQISSEVPQNLSASRPQDRQFILSSKKLLLSDSGFYLCAWIPGQGSRGYTFGSGTRLTVV.

V gene TRBV27 combines with J gene TRBJ2-7, with 13 bases matching TRBD2. The germline CDR1 and CDR2 sequences are MNHEY and SMNVEV (reference sequence). J lost 7 bases, V lost 6 bases, and 6 bases had no gene match. This CDR3 region has 14 residues. The CDR3 bases are TGTGCCAGCAGGCCGGGACTAGCGGGACCGGAGCAGTACTTC. As protein: CASRPGLAGPEQYF.

V and J are TRBV2 and TRBJ2-2, with TRBD1 identical over 8 bases. The CDR3 runs to 14 residues. Germline V CDR1 and CDR2: SNHLY, FYNNEI. V dropped 6 bases and J dropped 1; count of bases not matched to a gene: 1. The CDR3 loop is CASRGTGNTGELFF. The CDR3 nucleotides are TGTGCCAGCAGGGGGACAGGGAACACCGGGGAGCTGTTTTTT.

The rearrangement links TRBV5-1 to TRBJ2-3; 9 positions agree with TRBD2. The ends lost 3 bases at V and 6 bases at J; junction bases unmatched: 11. This CDR3 has 16 amino acids. CDR1 is SGHRS and CDR2 is YFSETQ in the germline V gene. The CDR3 DNA reads TGCGCCAGCAGCTCGTTAGCGGGAGCTATCGCGGATACGCAGTATTTT. Its protein product is CASSSLAGAIADTQYF.

This clone appeared a few times. The chain has TRBV6-1 and TRBJ2-7; perhaps TRBD1 as D (6 bases). V lost 1 base, J lost 2 bases, and 15 bases lay in between. There are 16 residues in the CDR3. The germline V gene has CDR1 MNHNS and CDR2 SASEGT. CDR3 in DNA: TGTGCCAGCAGTGAAGGAATTAAGGCAGGGGCCTACGAGCAGTACTTC. Protein: CASSEGIKAGAYEQYF.

This rearrangement joins TRBV30 to TRBJ2-1; D ambiguous. This CDR3 has 13 amino acids. Germline V lookup: CDR1 GTSNPN, CDR2 SVGIG (reference sequence). V was pared by 2 bases and J by 0 bases, with 5 bases between. The CDR3 is CAWSFSSYNEQFF. Here the CDR3 DNA reads TGTGCCTGGAGTTTTAGCTCCTACAATGAGCAGTTCTTC.

This chain links TRBV19 with TRBJ1-1; a weak D match, TRBD1 (5 bases). Trimming left V 3 bases short and J 4 bases short, with 18 bases between. CDR3 size: 16 residues. Germline V CDR1 and CDR2: LNHDA, SQIVND (reference sequence). Here the CDR3 reads CASSILSGGRGTEAFF. CDR3 in DNA: TGTGCCAGTAGTATTCTTTCGGGGGGACGGGGCACTGAAGCTTTCTTT.

This chain joins TRBV10-1 and TRBJ2-1; D uncertain. The V gene's germline CDR1 is WNHNN and CDR2 SYGVQD (reference sequence). The CDR3 has 15 amino acids. Trimming took 3 bases from V and 4 from J, leaving 13 bases between them. The DNA for the CDR3 is TGCGCCAGCAGTGAATTTGCGGCCCGATACAATGAGCAGTTCTTC. Protein: CASSEFAARYNEQFF.

The chain links TRBV9 to TRBJ1-1; D is uncertain. Trimming took off 3 bases at V and 5 bases at J, with 5 bases between the two ends. Germline V gene lookup returns CDR1 SGDLS and CDR2 YYNGEE. The CDR3 spans 11 residues. This chain's CDR3 is CASSAGTEAFF. CDR3 bases: TGTGCCAGCAGCGCCGGGACTGAAGCTTTCTTT.

This clone occurred many times. This chain connects TRBV3-1 (or the pseudogene TRBV3-2) to TRBJ1-4; 7 nucleotides align to TRBD1. Germline CDR1 and CDR2: LGHDT and YNNKEL (reference sequence). The V gene end was trimmed by 4 bases and the J gene end by 3 bases; junction bases not matched to a gene: 11. This CDR3 is 17 amino acids long. The CDR3 bases are TGTGCCAGCAGCCCAAGCGACAGGGTTCTGGCTAATGAAAAACTGTTTTTT. Translated: CASSPSDRVLANEKLFF.

The V call is TRBV3-1 (or the pseudogene TRBV3-2), the J call TRBJ1-5; 12 nucleotides match TRBD1. CDR3 size: 16 residues. The V segment lost 1 base and the J segment 7 bases; nucleotides outside the gene matches: 5. Germline V gives CDR1 LGHDT, CDR2 YNNKEL (reference sequence). The CDR3 reads CASSQAGTGGEQPQHF. CDR3 sequence (DNA): TGTGCCAGCAGCCAAGCCGGGACAGGGGGCGAACAGCCCCAGCATTTT.

J is TRBJ2-1 and V is TRBV5-4; 10 positions match TRBD2. CDR3 length: 15 residues. V lost 3 bases and J lost 4; bases outside the gene matches: 4. From germline, CDR1 is SGHNT and CDR2 YYREEE (reference sequence). The CDR3 bases are TGTGCCAGCAGCTCTGGGACTAGCGCATACAATGAGCAGTTCTTC. Protein sequence: CASSSGTSAYNEQFF.

The rearrangement links TRBV6-1 to TRBJ1-3; D perhaps matches TRBD1 (5 bases). Germline V gives CDR1 MNHNS, CDR2 SASEGT. Trimming removed 0 bases at V and 0 bases at J, with 12 bases between. The CDR3 has 17 residues. DNA of the CDR3: TGTGCCAGCAGTGAAGCGCCCCCAGGGAACTCTGGAAACACCATATATTTT. Its translation: CASSEAPPGNSGNTIYF.